This T cell receptor beta chain appears in the sequencing data of a study of cytomegalovirus exposure and HLA in healthy donors. In the case of this clone: Other DNA sequences in this specimen translate into the identical CDR3.

13 Jbeta primers and 60 Vbeta primers were used for the PCR. Here immunoSEQ multiplex PCR was the method, and the copy in TCRdb shows in-frame clones only, minus some. The sample consists of tens of thousands of clones, about 81% of them appearing once. The CDR3 is 14 amino acids. The germline V gene encodes CDR1 LNHDA and CDR2 SQIVND (reference sequence). Trimming took 8 bases from V and 7 from J, leaving 15 bases between them. The chain employs TRBV19 and TRBJ1-6, with D possibly matching TRBD1 (5 bases). Sequencing was done on a sample of PBMCs. The receptor was isolated from a man aged 50 or older in good health and CMV-seropositive. The CDR3 region has the DNA TGTGCCAGTGGTTCGAGACAGCTGAATTCACCCCTCCACTTT. Amino acid sequence: CASGSRQLNSPLHF.